This T cell receptor beta chain was captured by sequencing in a study of early T cells in non-severe SARS-CoV-2 infection. The CDR3 spans 21 residues. V was shortened by 0 bases and J by 0 bases, with 24 bases between the two germline ends. In germline, CDR1 is LGHNA, CDR2 YNFKEQ. The study, taken as a whole, reports: Missing private and CD4 specificities, VDJdb matching favored anti-spike CD8 responses.

Individual cDNA molecules received unique molecular identifiers during library preparation. Using its own MiXCR run on the 5' RACE reads, TCRdb lists one record per CDR3 protein. The sample lists fewer than 35,000 distinct CDR3 sequences; 5% to 6% were seen once. Many counts were recorded for this clonotype. Its antigen is not identified. Sequenced input: whole blood. This receptor was obtained from an adult who was a healthcare worker with PCR-confirmed SARS-CoV-2 infection or an uninfected control (not recorded which). This sequence joins TRBV4-2 and TRBJ1-3; D might be TRBD1 (6 bases). CDR3 loop: CASSQEVVDRGRISSGNTIYF. CDR3 sequence (DNA): TGTGCCAGCAGCCAAGAAGTGGTGGACAGAGGGCGGATCAGCTCTGGAAACACCATATATTTT.